The TCR beta chain described here comes from a study of T cell responses to AZD1222 COVID-19 vaccine. Findings of the study overall: The number of AZD1222 recipients seropositive at baseline was only 5 to 7. There were mostly white British donors and more females than males, and clonal diversity was possibly underestimated. Spike-wide coverage was observed for vaccine-associated CD4 TCRs, with dominant responses at 160-218 and 743-854.

In regard to this clone: Its antigen is not identified.

Per germline, CDR1 MNHEY and CDR2 SMNVEV (reference sequence). CDR3 length: 24 residues. Trimming left V 4 bases short and J 4 bases short, with 44 bases between. Some clones are missing from TCRdb's copy, which holds only in-frame ones; the method was immunoSEQ multiplex PCR. The sample records roughly 77,000 clones, roughly 90% being singletons. The TCR was taken from an adult in good health. This chain connects TRBV27 to TRBJ2-7; unclear D gene. Sample: peripheral blood, taken on day 0 of AZD1222 vaccination. This CDR3 reads CASSSPILVRGPIRVFESRYEQYF. The CDR3, as DNA: TGTGCCAGCAGTTCTCCCATTTTAGTCCGCGGCCCTATTCGAGTTTTTGAGTCTAGGTACGAGCAGTACTTC.